This TCR beta chain was captured by sequencing in a study of blood T cell repertoires in COVID-19. CDR1 and CDR2 (germline): SEHNR, FQNEAQ (reference sequence). The CDR3 length is 13 residues. Deletions cut 3 bases from V and 9 bases from J, with 15 bases between. Clones were sequenced by immunoSEQ multiplex PCR, and TCRdb holds only the in-frame ones, with some missing. This table holds some 200,000 clones, 86% found once. The chain couples TRBV7-9 to TRBJ2-7; D gene uncertain. The sequence was collected from a woman aged 55-70 years with COVID-19, enrolled during active disease. Material for sequencing was peripheral blood. CDR3 sequence reads: CASSLSAYNGQYF. The CDR3 DNA sequence: TGTGCCAGCAGCTTGTCCGCATACAATGGGCAGTACTTC.